Below are 14 T cell receptor beta chains sequenced from a single sample in a study of shared clonotypes between healthy human individuals. Data came from immunoSEQ multiplex PCR; TCRdb stores just in-frame clones and leaves some out. The sample holds 1.4 million or so clones, around 98.5% seen once. Sequencing was carried out using naive CD4+ T cells sorted from blood. This sample's subset: CD45RA+ positively selected. The receptors were gathered from a man aged 30 to 39 in good health.

Written as DNA, the CDR3 is TGTGCCAGCAGTCCTCGGGACTACAATGAGCAGTTCTTC. As protein: CASSPRDYNEQFF. The chain carries TRBV28 and TRBJ2-1, with D maybe TRBD2 (5 bases). The CDR3 has 13 amino acids. In germline, CDR1 is MDHEN, CDR2 SYDVKM. V lost 5 bases to trimming and J lost 3 bases, with 8 bases between them.

CDR3 bases: TGCGCCAGCAGCTTGGGGACACTAAACTACCAAGAGACCCAGTACTTC. Protein product: CASSLGTLNYQETQYF. V and J are TRBV5-1 and TRBJ2-5, with a weak D call TRBD1 (5 bases). The CDR3 extends over 16 amino acids. Germline values: CDR1 SGHRS, CDR2 YFSETQ. V gave up 0 bases and J gave up 0 bases, with 12 bases separating them.

This chain links TRBV6-6 with TRBJ2-7, with TRBD2 as a possible D gene (6 bases). The CDR3 covers 12 residues. CDR1 is MNHNY and CDR2 is SVGAGI in the germline V gene (reference sequence). The V end was cut by 6 bases, the J end by 4 bases, with 10 bases between. CDR3 nucleotides: TGTGCCAGCAGCCCCGCGGGGTACGAGCAGTACTTC. Translated, it gives CASSPAGYEQYF.

This chain connects TRBV6-5 to TRBJ1-4; D remains unclear. CDR1 is MNHEY, CDR2 SVGAGI, per germline. The CDR3 has 13 amino acids. V was clipped by 0 bases and J by 4 bases, with 3 bases between them. CDR3 in amino acids: CASSYSINEKLFF. The CDR3 DNA is TGTGCCAGCAGTTACTCGATTAATGAAAAACTGTTTTTT.

The chain carries TRBV28 and TRBJ2-1; 8 bases match TRBD2. CDR3 length: 15 residues. V lost 8 bases to trimming and J lost 8 bases; unmatched junction nucleotides: 14. Germline assignment: CDR1 MDHEN and CDR2 SYDVKM. CDR3 sequence: CASPPGLVSPDEQFF. The DNA of the CDR3 is TGTGCCAGCCCGCCGGGACTAGTTTCTCCTGATGAGCAGTTCTTC.

DNA for the CDR3: TGTGCCAGCAGCTTGGGGGAGTACAATGAGCAGTTCTTC. It encodes CASSLGEYNEQFF. This rearrangement joins TRBV5-6 to TRBJ2-1, with TRBD2 as a possible D gene (5 bases). Trimming pared 0 bases from V and 4 bases from J, leaving 5 bases between. Germline values: CDR1 SGHDT, CDR2 YYEEEE. The CDR3 runs 13 residues.

This clone was recorded once. J is TRBJ2-7 and V is TRBV5-4, with 12 bases fitting TRBD2. V lost 0 bases, J lost 2 bases, and 3 bases stayed unmatched. Per germline, CDR1 SGHNT and CDR2 YYREEE (reference sequence). The CDR3 sequence is 16 residues long. The CDR3 DNA reads as TGTGCCAGCAGCTTGGCGGCTAGCGGGAGGGCCTACGAGCAGTACTTC. The encoded protein is CASSLAASGRAYEQYF.

The chain joins TRBV5-4 to TRBJ2-3, with 7 bases identical to TRBD1. The ends lost 3 bases at V and 4 bases at J; junction bases unmatched: 2. Germline V gene data show CDR1 as SGHNT and CDR2 as YYREEE (reference sequence). The CDR3 loop spans 13 amino acids. CDR3 region: CASSSGQADTQYF. The CDR3 DNA sequence: TGTGCCAGCAGCTCTGGACAGGCAGATACGCAGTATTTT.

This clone showed up just once. The rearrangement joins TRBV7-9 to TRBJ2-1, with D maybe TRBD2 (6 bases). Trimming took off 5 bases at V and 5 bases at J, with 13 bases between the two ends. The CDR3 contains 14 residues. The germline V gene encodes CDR1 SEHNR and CDR2 FQNEAQ (reference sequence). CDR3 amino acids: CASSLRTTHNEQFF. The CDR3 DNA follows: TGTGCCAGCAGCCTTAGGACTACCCACAATGAGCAGTTCTTC.

The V gene is TRBV23-1, the J gene TRBJ1-2, with D unresolved. TRBV23-1 is an open reading frame whose function is uncertain. This CDR3 contains 15 residues. Trimming removed 0 bases from V and 5 bases from J, with 13 bases in between. This chain's CDR3 is CASSQSRAGYYGYTF. CDR3 nucleotides: TGCGCCAGCAGTCAATCGAGGGCAGGTTATTATGGCTACACCTTC.

The chain recombines TRBV6-6 with TRBJ1-4, with 7 bases aligning to TRBD1. The V and J ends lost 6 bases and 5 bases, in that order; junction bases with no gene match: 9. Per the germline V gene, CDR1 is MNHNY and CDR2 is SVGAGI (reference sequence). The CDR3 runs to 15 residues. The CDR3 reads CASSPDRERNEKLFF. The CDR3, as DNA: TGTGCCAGCAGCCCTGACAGGGAAAGAAATGAAAAACTGTTTTTT.

This clone has just one count. The chain recombines TRBV5-4 with TRBJ2-7; D is uncertain. Trimming pared 2 bases from V and 0 bases from J, leaving 12 bases between. Germline CDR1 reads SGHNT; CDR2 reads YYREEE (reference sequence). CDR3 size: 15 residues. The CDR3 protein is CASSFSSQSSYEQYF. CDR3 DNA: TGTGCCAGCAGCTTCAGTTCTCAAAGCTCCTACGAGCAGTACTTC.

V gene TRBV19 combines with J gene TRBJ2-1; TRBD2 matches 9 bases. The CDR3 covers 17 residues. The trim removed 7 bases at V and 5 bases at J, leaving 15 bases unmatched. Germline CDR1 reads LNHDA; CDR2 reads SQIVND (reference sequence). The CDR3 coding sequence is TGTGCCAGTACCCCGACCGGCCGCGGGAGGGCCGACAATGAGCAGTTCTTC. Residues: CASTPTGRGRADNEQFF.

The chain employs TRBV6-5 and TRBJ2-7; D is perhaps TRBD1 (6 bases). The CDR3 is made up of 15 amino acids. Trimming cost V 5 bases and J 5 bases, with 19 bases left between them. CDR1 and CDR2 (germline): MNHEY, SVGAGI. CDR3: CASSPNRVMGNEQYF. The CDR3 region has the DNA TGTGCCAGCAGTCCCAACAGGGTGATGGGGAACGAGCAGTACTTC.